This T cell receptor (beta chain) was identified in a study of cytotoxic CD8 clonotypes in ibrutinib-treated CLL. On the study more broadly: Among the samples, the mean was approximately 260,000 productive templates and 85,000 to 100,000 productive rearrangements. Overall study findings and caveats: Clonality went higher at ibrutinib response and then dropped back toward baseline at progression. The study sampled sustained-remission and progressing patients at different times.

Germline CDR1 and CDR2: SNHLY and FYNNEI. V lost 6 bases, J lost 4 bases, and 9 bases lay in between. The CDR3 has 12 amino acids. The protocol was immunoSEQ multiplex PCR, while the TCRdb copy is restricted to in-frame clones and leaves out a portion. This table holds over 95,000 clones, 58% found once. A remark on this clone: Its specificity is not known.

This material consisted of PBMCs, taken after 24 months of ibrutinib treatment. The clonotype was recovered from a human donor with chronic lymphocytic leukemia. This chain uses TRBV2 with TRBJ1-2, with unresolved D. The CDR3 here is CASRGSGYGYTF. The CDR3 DNA is TGTGCCAGCAGAGGATCGGGCTATGGCTACACCTTC.